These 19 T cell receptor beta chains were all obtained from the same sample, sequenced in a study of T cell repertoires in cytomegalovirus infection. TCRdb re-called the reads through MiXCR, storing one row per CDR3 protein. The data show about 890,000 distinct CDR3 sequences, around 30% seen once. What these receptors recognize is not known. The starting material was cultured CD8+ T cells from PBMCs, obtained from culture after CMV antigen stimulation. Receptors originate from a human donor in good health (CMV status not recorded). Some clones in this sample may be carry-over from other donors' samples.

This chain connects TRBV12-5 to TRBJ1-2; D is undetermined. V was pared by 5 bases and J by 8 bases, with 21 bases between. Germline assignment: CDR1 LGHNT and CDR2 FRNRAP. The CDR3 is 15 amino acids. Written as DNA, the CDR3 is TGTGCTAGTGGTCCCCTGGTAACCTCGGCCAAAGGCTACACCTTC. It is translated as CASGPLVTSAKGYTF.

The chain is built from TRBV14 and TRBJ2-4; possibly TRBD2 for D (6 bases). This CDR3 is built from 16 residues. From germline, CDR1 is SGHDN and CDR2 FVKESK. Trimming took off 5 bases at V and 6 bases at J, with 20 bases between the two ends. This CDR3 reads CASSNLSGPQRNIQYF. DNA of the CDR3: TGTGCCAGCAGCAACTTGAGCGGGCCGCAGAGAAACATTCAGTACTTC. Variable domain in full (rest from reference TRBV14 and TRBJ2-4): EAGVTQFPSHSVIEKGQTVTLRCDPISGHDNLYWYRRVMGKEIKFLLHFVKESKQDESGMPNNRFLAERTGGTYSTLKVQPAELEDSGVYFCASSNLSGPQRNIQYFGAGTRLSVL.

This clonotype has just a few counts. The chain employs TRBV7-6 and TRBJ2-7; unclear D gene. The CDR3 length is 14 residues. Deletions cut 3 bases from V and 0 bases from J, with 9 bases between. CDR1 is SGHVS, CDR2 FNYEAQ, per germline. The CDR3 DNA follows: TGTGCCAGCAGCTTGGTGGCGGACTCCTACGAGCAGTACTTC. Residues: CASSLVADSYEQYF.

The CDR3 protein is CASSLSGRGRNGYTF. The CDR3, as DNA: TGTGCCAGCAGTTTGAGTGGCAGGGGAAGGAATGGCTACACCTTC. The chain couples TRBV12-3 or TRBV12-4 to TRBJ1-2; possibly TRBD1 for D (6 bases). Trimming shortened V by 3 bases and J by 6 bases, and 17 bases separated the two germline ends. CDR3 length: 15 residues.

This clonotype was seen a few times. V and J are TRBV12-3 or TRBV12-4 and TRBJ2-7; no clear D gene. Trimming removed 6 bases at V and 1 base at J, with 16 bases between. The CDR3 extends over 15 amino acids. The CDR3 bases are TGTGCCAGCAGGGGTTCAGGAAACCCTTCCTACGAGCAGTACTTC. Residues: CASRGSGNPSYEQYF.

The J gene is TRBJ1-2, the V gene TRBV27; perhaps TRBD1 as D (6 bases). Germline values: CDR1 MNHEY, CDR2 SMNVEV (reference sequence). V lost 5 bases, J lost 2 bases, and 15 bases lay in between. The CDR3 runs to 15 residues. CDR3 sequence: CASSQTQTGNYGYTF. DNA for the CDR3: TGTGCCAGCAGTCAAACTCAAACAGGGAACTATGGCTACACCTTC.

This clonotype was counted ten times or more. CDR3 protein: CASSPTYQGARDTQYF. CDR3 in DNA: TGTGCCAGCAGCCCTACTTACCAGGGGGCGAGGGATACGCAGTATTTT. The V gene is TRBV7-9, the J gene TRBJ2-3, with 8 bases aligning to TRBD1. Germline loops: CDR1 SEHNR, CDR2 FQNEAQ (reference sequence). J was trimmed by 6 bases and V by 5 bases; bases with no gene match: 13. This CDR3 has 16 residues.

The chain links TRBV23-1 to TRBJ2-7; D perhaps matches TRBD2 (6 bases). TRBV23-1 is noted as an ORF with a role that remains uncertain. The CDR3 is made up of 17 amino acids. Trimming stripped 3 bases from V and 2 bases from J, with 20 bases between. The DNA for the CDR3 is TGCGCCAGCAGTCAGTCACGGGGGACGGGAGAGGCCTACGAGCAGTACGTC. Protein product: CASSQSRGTGEAYEQYV.

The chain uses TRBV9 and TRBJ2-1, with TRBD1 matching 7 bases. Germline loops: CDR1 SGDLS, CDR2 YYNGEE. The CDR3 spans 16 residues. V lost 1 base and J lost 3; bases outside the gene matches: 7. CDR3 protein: CASSVRFGQDYNEQFF. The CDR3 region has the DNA TGTGCCAGCAGCGTAAGGTTCGGACAGGACTACAATGAGCAGTTCTTC.

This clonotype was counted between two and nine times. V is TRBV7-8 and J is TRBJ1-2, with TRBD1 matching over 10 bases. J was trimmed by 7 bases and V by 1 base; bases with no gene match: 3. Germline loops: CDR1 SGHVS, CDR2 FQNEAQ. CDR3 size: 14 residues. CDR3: CASSLEGTGVGYTF. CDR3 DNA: TGTGCCAGCAGCTTAGAGGGGACAGGGGTTGGCTACACCTTC.

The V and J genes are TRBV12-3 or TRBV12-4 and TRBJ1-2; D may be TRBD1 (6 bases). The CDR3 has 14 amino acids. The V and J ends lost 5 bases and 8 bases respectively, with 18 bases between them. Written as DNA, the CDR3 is TGTGCCAGCAGTATAGGGTGGGGGCTGGAGGGCTACACCTTC. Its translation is CASSIGWGLEGYTF.

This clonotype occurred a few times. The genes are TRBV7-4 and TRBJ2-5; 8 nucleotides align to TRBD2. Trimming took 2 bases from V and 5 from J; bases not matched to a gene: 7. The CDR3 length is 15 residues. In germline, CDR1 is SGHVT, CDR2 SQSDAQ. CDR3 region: CASSLSTGLGETQYF. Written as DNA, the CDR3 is TGTGCCAGCAGCTTATCGACGGGACTAGGGGAGACCCAGTACTTC. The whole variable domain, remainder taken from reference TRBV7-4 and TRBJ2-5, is GAGVSQSPRYKVAKRGRDVALRCDSISGHVTLYWYRQTLGQGSEVLTYSQSDAQRDKSGRPSGRFSAERPERSVSTLKIQRTEQGDSAVYLCASSLSTGLGETQYFGPGTRLLVL.

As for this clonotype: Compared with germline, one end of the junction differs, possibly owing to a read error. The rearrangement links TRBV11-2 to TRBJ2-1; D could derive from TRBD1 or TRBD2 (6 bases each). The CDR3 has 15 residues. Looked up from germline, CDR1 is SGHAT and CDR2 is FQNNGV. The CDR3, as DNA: TGTGCCGGCAGCTTAGCACGGGGGCCTTACAATGAGCAGTTCTTC. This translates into CAGSLARGPYNEQFF.

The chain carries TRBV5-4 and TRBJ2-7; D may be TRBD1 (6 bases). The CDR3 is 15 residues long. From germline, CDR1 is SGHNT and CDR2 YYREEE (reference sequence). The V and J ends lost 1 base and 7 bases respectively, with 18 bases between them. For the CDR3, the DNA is TGTGCCAGCAGCTTGTTCCGGGACACCTCGGAGGAGCAGTACTTC. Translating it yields CASSLFRDTSEEQYF. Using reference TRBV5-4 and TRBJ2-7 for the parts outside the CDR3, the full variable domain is ETGVTQSPTHLIKTRGQQVTLRCSSQSGHNTVSWYQQALGQGPQFIFQYYREEENGRGNFPPRFSGLQFPNYSSELNVNALELDDSALYLCASSLFRDTSEEQYFGPGTRLTVT.

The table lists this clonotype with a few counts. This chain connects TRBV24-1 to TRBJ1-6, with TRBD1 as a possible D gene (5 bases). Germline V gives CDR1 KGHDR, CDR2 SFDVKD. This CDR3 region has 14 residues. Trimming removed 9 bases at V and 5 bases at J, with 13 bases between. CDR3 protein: CATDSGGDNSPLHF. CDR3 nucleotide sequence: TGTGCCACCGACTCGGGAGGGGATAATTCACCCCTCCACTTT.

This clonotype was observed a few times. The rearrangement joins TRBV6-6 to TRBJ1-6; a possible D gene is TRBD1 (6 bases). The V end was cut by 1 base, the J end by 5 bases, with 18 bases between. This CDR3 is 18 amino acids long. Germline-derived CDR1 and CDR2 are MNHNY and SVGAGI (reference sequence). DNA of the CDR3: TGTGCCAGCAGTTACTGGGGGAGGGAGGGGGGGAATAATTCACCCCTCCACTTT. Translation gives CASSYWGREGGNNSPLHF.

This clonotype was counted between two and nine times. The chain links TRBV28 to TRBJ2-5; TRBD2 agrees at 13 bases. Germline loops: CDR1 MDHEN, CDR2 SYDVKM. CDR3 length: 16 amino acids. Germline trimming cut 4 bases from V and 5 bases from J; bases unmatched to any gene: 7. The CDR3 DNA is TGTGCCAGCAGTTACCCGACTAGCGGGGGGATGGAGACCCAGTACTTC. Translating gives CASSYPTSGGMETQYF.

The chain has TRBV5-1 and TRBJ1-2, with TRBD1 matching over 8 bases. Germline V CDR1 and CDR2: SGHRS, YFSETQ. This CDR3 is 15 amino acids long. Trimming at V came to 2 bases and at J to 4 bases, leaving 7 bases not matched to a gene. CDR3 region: CASSFGTGTFYGYTF. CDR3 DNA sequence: TGCGCCAGCAGCTTTGGGACAGGAACCTTCTATGGCTACACCTTC.

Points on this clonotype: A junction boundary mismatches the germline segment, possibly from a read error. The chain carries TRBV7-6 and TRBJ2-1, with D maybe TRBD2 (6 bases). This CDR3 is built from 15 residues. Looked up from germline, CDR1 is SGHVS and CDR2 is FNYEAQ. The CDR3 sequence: CASSLTVETRTEQFF. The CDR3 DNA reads TGTGCTAGCAGCTTAACGGTCGAGACTAGAACTGAGCAGTTCTTC.